This TCR beta chain was captured in a study of shared clonotypes between healthy human individuals. Whole-study results and caveats: Shared across a few donors were around 5% of the naive CD4 clonotypes.

V was pared by 5 bases and J by 7 bases, with 19 bases between. The CDR3 sequence is 15 residues long. CDR1 is SGHVS, CDR2 FQNEAQ, per germline. Naive CD8 cells, CD45RO-negative and positively selected for CCR7, excluded terminally differentiated effector memory CD45RA+ cells. Worth noting for this clone: Its antigen is undetermined.

As handled by the study authors: In the immunoSEQ data, sequences were junction-only and lacked quality scores, so filtering differed. Assay used: immunoSEQ multiplex PCR; TCRdb lists only in-frame clones, some missing. Clone size and the V and J calls come from that table; the DNA yielded D and trimming. The sample holds about 2,200,000 clones; more than 85% are singletons and the top ten take 1.5% to 2%. The sample comprised naive CD8+ T cells from PBMCs. V gene TRBV7-8 combines with J gene TRBJ2-3; D is possibly TRBD2 (5 bases). This TCR derives from a man aged 18 to 35 in good health. Some clones in this sample may be carry-over from other donors' samples. The CDR3 reads CASSRGPESSYTQYF. CDR3 coding DNA: TGTGCCAGCAGCCGCGGGCCAGAGTCCTCGTATACGCAGTATTTT.